The 27 T cell receptor beta chains below were found in one sample sequenced in a study of blood T cell repertoires in COVID-19. Sequencing used immunoSEQ multiplex PCR; TCRdb keeps in-frame clones, though not all of them. The data show a few hundred thousand clones, around 89% seen once. The sequencing input was PBMCs or T cells enriched from blood (not recorded which). These receptor sequences come from a woman aged 18-29 years with acute COVID-19.

V gene TRBV3-1 (or the pseudogene TRBV3-2) combines with J gene TRBJ2-7; TRBD1 might be the D (7 bases). The length of the CDR3 is 13 residues. Germline lookup yields CDR1 LGHDT and CDR2 YNNKEL (reference sequence). V was shortened by 4 bases and J by 5 bases, with 12 bases between the two germline ends. The CDR3, as DNA: TGTGCCAGCAGCCGAGTCAGGGGGGACGAGCAGTACTTC. It encodes CASSRVRGDEQYF.

The V and J genes are TRBV7-3 and TRBJ1-5; D may be TRBD1 (6 bases). The CDR3 runs to 15 residues. The germline V gene encodes CDR1 SGHTA and CDR2 FQGTGA. The ends were cut back, 1 base at V and 4 bases at J, with 11 bases in the middle. CDR3 sequence (DNA): TGTGCCAGCAGCTTAAAGGGAGGGGGGAATCAGCCCCAGCATTTT. It specifies CASSLKGGGNQPQHF.

The V call is TRBV9, the J call TRBJ1-1; the match to TRBD1 covers 7 bases. The V gene end was trimmed by 1 base and the J gene end by 6 bases; junction bases not matched to a gene: 6. The CDR3 has 14 amino acids. Germline lookup yields CDR1 SGDLS and CDR2 YYNGEE. CDR3 in amino acids: CASSVNDRASEAFF. The CDR3 DNA is TGTGCCAGCAGCGTAAACGACAGGGCCTCTGAAGCTTTCTTT. The full variable domain, completed using reference TRBV9 and TRBJ1-1, is DSGVTQTPKHLITATGQRVTLRCSPRSGDLSVYWYQQSLDQGLQFLIQYYNGEERAKGNILERFSAQQFPDLHSELNLSSLELGDSALYFCASSVNDRASEAFFGQGTRLTVV.

J is TRBJ1-4 and V is TRBV7-2; D gene unclear. The germline CDR1 and CDR2 sequences are SGHTA and FQGNSA. The CDR3 has 16 residues. Trimming left V 5 bases short and J 8 bases short, with 21 bases between. The CDR3 bases are TGTGCCAGCAGCCCCGGTCGGAGTGTTGCTTCGGAAAAACTGTTTTTT. Encoded protein: CASSPGRSVASEKLFF.

This clone was seen only a few times. The V call is TRBV19, the J call TRBJ1-2, with 9 bases fitting TRBD1. The CDR3 is 19 amino acids. The J segment lost 3 bases and the V segment lost 5 bases, leaving 19 bases of the junction unmatched. From germline, CDR1 is LNHDA and CDR2 SQIVND (reference sequence). CDR3 nucleotides: TGTGCCAGTAGTCCTCGGGACCGGGACAGGGTTGGAAGTGACTATGGCTACACCTTC. Its protein is CASSPRDRDRVGSDYGYTF.

This chain connects TRBV11-3 to TRBJ2-1; possible D gene TRBD2, 6 bases. V was cut by 5 bases and J by 15 bases, with 26 bases left in between. The CDR3 totals 15 residues. Germline CDR1 and CDR2: SGHNT and YENEEA. DNA for the CDR3: TGTGCCAGCAGCGCCGGGACCCCCATGTGGCGGAGGGGGTTCTTC. Residues: CASSAGTPMWRRGFF.

V usage is TRBV14 and J usage is TRBJ2-7; 7 bases align to TRBD1. V trimming: 4 bases; J trimming: 2 bases; junction bases outside the gene matches: 2. CDR3 size: 13 residues. Germline V CDR1 and CDR2: SGHDN, FVKESK. The chain's CDR3 is CASSLTGPYEQYF. CDR3 in DNA: TGTGCCAGCAGCCTGACAGGGCCCTACGAGCAGTACTTC.

J is TRBJ2-3 and V is TRBV4-1; D not resolved. V was clipped by 1 base and J by 0 bases, with 5 bases between them. Germline assignment: CDR1 MGHRA and CDR2 YSYEKL. This CDR3 spans 14 amino acids. CDR3 loop: CASSQGLSTDTQYF. The CDR3 coding sequence is TGCGCCAGCAGCCAAGGACTCAGCACAGATACGCAGTATTTT.

This chain joins TRBV30 and TRBJ1-2; 9 bases line up with TRBD1. With 5 bases clipped from V and 2 bases from J, the junction kept 9 bases outside the gene matches. The germline V gene encodes CDR1 GTSNPN and CDR2 SVGIG (reference sequence). The CDR3 is made up of 15 amino acids. Here the CDR3 reads CAWYSSGTGNYGYTF. CDR3 in DNA: TGTGCCTGGTACTCTTCCGGGACAGGGAACTATGGCTACACCTTC.

The CDR3 region is CASSYRTSAAYEQYF. In DNA, the CDR3 is TGTGCCAGCAGCTACCGGACTAGCGCCGCCTACGAGCAGTACTTC. The V and J genes are TRBV7-9 and TRBJ2-7; 9 nucleotides line up with TRBD2. The CDR3 is 15 amino acids. The V gene end was trimmed by 4 bases and the J gene end by 2 bases; junction bases not matched to a gene: 6. Germline V gene data show CDR1 as SEHNR and CDR2 as FQNEAQ (reference sequence).

The rearrangement uses TRBV16 and TRBJ1-2; 7 bases line up with TRBD1. CDR1 is KGHSY and CDR2 is FQNENV in the germline V gene. The J segment lost 6 bases and the V segment lost 1 base, leaving 8 bases of the junction unmatched. This CDR3 region has 15 residues. The CDR3 nucleotides are TGTGCCAGCAGCCAATTGGAGAGGGGGCGCGATGGCTACACCTTC. This encodes CASSQLERGRDGYTF.

The sample holds one count of this clone. This chain links TRBV3-1 (or the pseudogene TRBV3-2) with TRBJ2-7, with 11 bases aligning to TRBD1. CDR3 length: 17 amino acids. Trimming cost V 8 bases and J 1 base; bases outside gene matches: 13. The germline gives CDR1 LGHDT, CDR2 YNNKEL (reference sequence). This chain's CDR3 is CASSRDRGISLSYEQYF. In DNA, the CDR3 is TGTGCCAGCTCAAGGGACAGGGGGATAAGCCTATCCTACGAGCAGTACTTC.

The chain employs TRBV6-6 and TRBJ1-3; D not certain. The V end lost 10 bases, the J end lost 0 bases, and 16 bases lay between the germline ends. This CDR3 has 15 residues. Germline CDR1 and CDR2: MNHNY and SVGAGI (reference sequence). CDR3 DNA: TGTGCCATCCTGGGCATGGCCAGCTCTGGAAACACCATATATTTT. Amino acids: CAILGMASSGNTIYF.

The V and J genes are TRBV7-9 and TRBJ2-6, with 9 bases matching TRBD2. This CDR3 contains 16 residues. Per the germline V gene, CDR1 is SEHNR and CDR2 is FQNEAQ (reference sequence). The trim removed 6 bases at V and 0 bases at J, leaving 3 bases unmatched. The CDR3 sequence is CASSVAGASGANVLTF. For the CDR3, the DNA is TGTGCCAGCAGTGTAGCGGGAGCCTCTGGGGCCAACGTCCTGACTTTC.

This clone was recorded only once. This chain connects TRBV6-5 to TRBJ1-2; TRBD1 might be the D (5 bases). Trimming shortened V by 2 bases and J by 5 bases, and 9 bases separated the two germline ends. Germline CDR1 reads MNHEY; CDR2 reads SVGAGI. The CDR3 loop spans 13 amino acids. Written as DNA, the CDR3 is TGTGCCAGCAGTTACGAGCGGGGGTATGGCTACACCTTC. This gives the protein CASSYERGYGYTF.

This clone was observed a single time. The V call is TRBV29-1, the J call TRBJ2-1; weak D call: TRBD2 (5 bases). Trimming took 2 bases from V and 2 from J, leaving 10 bases between them. This CDR3 spans 14 amino acids. Germline V CDR1 and CDR2: SQVTM, ANQGSEA. The CDR3 protein is CSVERSGTYNEQFF. CDR3 sequence (DNA): TGCAGCGTTGAACGAAGCGGAACCTACAATGAGCAGTTCTTC.

The chain is built from TRBV5-1 and TRBJ2-3; 9 positions match TRBD1. Germline values: CDR1 SGHRS, CDR2 YFSETQ. With 0 bases clipped from V and 2 bases from J, the junction kept 7 bases outside the gene matches. The CDR3 totals 17 residues. CDR3 sequence reads: CASSLGSGTGYTDTQYF. CDR3 DNA sequence: TGCGCCAGCAGCTTGGGTTCTGGGACAGGGTACACAGATACGCAGTATTTT.

CDR3 amino acids: CSVRGQGMANTEAFF. Here the CDR3 DNA reads TGCAGCGTTCGGGGACAGGGGATGGCGAACACTGAAGCTTTCTTT. The chain joins TRBV29-1 to TRBJ1-1; 10 nucleotides align to TRBD1. Trimming took 5 bases from V and 1 from J; bases not matched to a gene: 7. This CDR3 spans 15 amino acids. Germline V gene sequence: CDR1 SQVTM, CDR2 ANQGSEA.

The rearrangement links TRBV6-5 to TRBJ1-3; D is uncertain. V was cut by 0 bases and J by 0 bases, with 6 bases left in between. CDR3 size: 15 residues. Germline values: CDR1 MNHEY, CDR2 SVGAGI. For the CDR3, the DNA is TGTGCCAGCAGTTACTCTCCCAGCTCTGGAAACACCATATATTTT. Translation gives CASSYSPSSGNTIYF.

The chain links TRBV5-1 to TRBJ2-5, with TRBD2 identical over 12 bases. The CDR3 has 16 amino acids. Losses at the gene ends were 3 bases for V and 5 bases for J; bases not matched to a gene: 8. CDR1 is SGHRS, CDR2 YFSETQ, per germline. In nucleotides, the CDR3 is TGCGCCAGCAGCTGGGAGACTAGCGGGAGTTTTGAGACCCAGTACTTC. Amino acid sequence: CASSWETSGSFETQYF.

The J gene is TRBJ1-5, the V gene TRBV2; no clear D. Germline V CDR1 and CDR2: SNHLY, FYNNEI. The CDR3 contains 15 residues. The ends were cut back, 1 base at V and 3 bases at J, with 10 bases in the middle. CDR3 sequence reads: CASSEEMGDNQPQHF. The CDR3 DNA sequence: TGTGCCAGCAGTGAAGAGATGGGAGACAATCAGCCCCAGCATTTT.

The chain couples TRBV28 to TRBJ2-1; D might be TRBD2 (6 bases). The CDR3 covers 15 residues. Germline V gene sequence: CDR1 MDHEN, CDR2 SYDVKM. V was trimmed by 5 bases and J by 4 bases, leaving 15 bases between them. CDR3 residues: CASSPSGTLYNEQFF. The CDR3, as DNA: TGTGCCAGCAGTCCCTCCGGGACTTTATACAATGAGCAGTTCTTC.

V usage is TRBV9 and J usage is TRBJ1-1, with D perhaps matching TRBD1 (6 bases). V was clipped by 2 bases and J by 1 base, with 12 bases between them. From germline, CDR1 is SGDLS and CDR2 YYNGEE. The CDR3 is made up of 15 amino acids. Here the CDR3 DNA reads TGTGCCAGCAGCGTGACCGGGACACCGAACACTGAAGCTTTCTTT. Residues: CASSVTGTPNTEAFF.

This chain connects TRBV18 to TRBJ1-5, with TRBD1 matching 7 bases. From germline, CDR1 is KGHSH and CDR2 LQKENI. V shed 4 bases, J shed 0 bases, and the junction held 6 bases outside the gene matches. This CDR3 is built from 16 residues. CDR3 loop: CASSRTRDSSNQPQHF. The CDR3, as DNA: TGTGCCAGCTCACGAACAAGGGACAGTAGCAATCAGCCCCAGCATTTT.

The chain has TRBV19 and TRBJ2-1; the match to TRBD2 covers 9 bases. In germline, CDR1 is LNHDA, CDR2 SQIVND (reference sequence). The trim removed 10 bases at V and 0 bases at J, leaving 4 bases unmatched. The CDR3 consists of 14 residues. The CDR3, as DNA: TGTGCCACCGGACTAGCGAGCTCCTACAATGAGCAGTTCTTC. Translating gives CATGLASSYNEQFF.

The genes are TRBV5-8 and TRBJ1-4, with 8 nucleotides matching TRBD1. V was pared by 5 bases and J by 5 bases, with 8 bases of the junction left unmatched. This CDR3 is 15 amino acids long. Germline-derived CDR1 and CDR2 are SGHTS and YDEGEE. The chain's CDR3 is CASSFQGAENEKLFF. The DNA of the CDR3 is TGTGCCAGCAGTTTTCAGGGGGCGGAAAATGAAAAACTGTTTTTT. The entire variable domain, with the rest obtained from reference TRBV5-8 and TRBJ1-4, is as follows: EAGVTQSPTHLIKTRGQQATLRCSPISGHTSVYWYQQALGLGLQFLLWYDEGEERNRGNFPPRFSGRQFPNYSSELNVNALELEDSALYLCASSFQGAENEKLFFGSGTQLSVL.

This chain joins TRBV3-1 (or the pseudogene TRBV3-2) and TRBJ1-6, with D tentatively TRBD1 (5 bases). Trimming pared 0 bases from V and 10 bases from J, leaving 16 bases between. Germline V gene data show CDR1 as LGHDT and CDR2 as YNNKEL (reference sequence). The CDR3 covers 16 residues. This chain's CDR3 is CASSQDGAGPGSPLHF. The CDR3 DNA sequence: TGTGCCAGCAGCCAAGATGGGGCAGGGCCCGGGTCACCCCTCCACTTT.